Below, one T cell receptor beta chain is given with its context. Antigen: not known. Trimming took 9 bases from V and 4 from J, leaving 10 bases between them. In germline, CDR1 is LNHDA, CDR2 SQIVND (reference sequence). The CDR3 covers 13 residues. The data are from a study of T cells in Graves' hyperthyroidism and ophthalmopathy. Regarding the study as a whole: The majority of expanded thyroid clonotypes above 0.001 also appeared in blood.

For ophthalmopathy patients, the Clinical Activity Score was at least 3 and the NOSPECS grade at least 4; duration was under 3 months. Diagnostic decisions used clinical symptoms, serum thyroxine and TRAb, thyroid ultrasound and orbital computed tomography. PBMCs were sourced from less than 13 ml fresh peripheral blood. The CDR3 regions of TCR beta were amplified from RNA transcripts. The TCR CDR3 was amplified in a first-round RT-PCR using the HTBI primer set. From the multiplex PCR reads, TCRdb called clonotypes with MiXCR, one entry per CDR3 protein. Of around 400,000 distinct CDR3 sequences listed, 12% to 15% were seen once; the top ten hold approximately 19%.

The sample was blood. The receptor was isolated from a woman aged 60 to 75 with Graves' ophthalmopathy. The V and J genes are TRBV19 and TRBJ2-6; D is unclear. The CDR3 nucleotides read TGTGCCAGCAAGCACCCGGGGGCCAACGTCCTGACTTTC. The encoded protein is CASKHPGANVLTF.